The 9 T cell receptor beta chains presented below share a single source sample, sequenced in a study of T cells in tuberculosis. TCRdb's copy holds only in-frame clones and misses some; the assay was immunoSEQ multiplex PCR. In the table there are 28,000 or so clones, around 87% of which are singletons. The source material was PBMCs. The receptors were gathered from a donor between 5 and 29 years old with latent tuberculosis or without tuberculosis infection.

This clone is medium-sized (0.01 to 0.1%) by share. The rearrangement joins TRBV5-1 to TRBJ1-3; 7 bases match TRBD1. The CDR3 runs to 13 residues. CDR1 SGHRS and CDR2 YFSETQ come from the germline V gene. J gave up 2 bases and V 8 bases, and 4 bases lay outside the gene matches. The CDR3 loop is CASSTGPGNTIYF. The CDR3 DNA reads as TGCGCCAGTTCGACAGGGCCTGGAAACACCATATATTTT. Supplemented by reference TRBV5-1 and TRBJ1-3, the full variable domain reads KAGVTQTPRYLIKTRGQQVTLSCSPISGHRSVSWYQQTPGQGLQFLFEYFSETQRNKGNFPGRFSGRQFSNSRSEMNVSTLELGDSALYLCASSTGPGNTIYFGEGSWLTVV.

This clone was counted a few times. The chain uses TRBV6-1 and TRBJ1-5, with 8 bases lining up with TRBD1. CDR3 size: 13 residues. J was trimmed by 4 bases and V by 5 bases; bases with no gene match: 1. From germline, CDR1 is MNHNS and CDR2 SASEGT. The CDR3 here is CASSRTGNQPQHF. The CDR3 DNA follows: TGTGCCAGCAGTCGGACAGGGAATCAGCCCCAGCATTTT.

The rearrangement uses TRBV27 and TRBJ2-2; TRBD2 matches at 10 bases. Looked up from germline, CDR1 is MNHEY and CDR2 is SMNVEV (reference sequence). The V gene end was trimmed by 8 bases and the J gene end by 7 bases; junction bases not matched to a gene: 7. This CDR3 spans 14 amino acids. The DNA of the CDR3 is TGTGCCAGCTATAGCGGGGGGATTAGCGGGGAGCTGTTTTTT. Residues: CASYSGGISGELFF.

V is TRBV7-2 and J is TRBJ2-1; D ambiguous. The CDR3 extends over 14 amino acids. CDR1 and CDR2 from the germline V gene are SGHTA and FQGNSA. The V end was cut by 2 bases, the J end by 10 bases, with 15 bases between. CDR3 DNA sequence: TGTGCCAGCAGCTTATTGTCACAGACGTACGAGCAGTTCTTC. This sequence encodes CASSLLSQTYEQFF. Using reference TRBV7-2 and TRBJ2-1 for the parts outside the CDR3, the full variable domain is GAGVSQSPSNKVTEKGKDVELRCDPISGHTALYWYRQSLGQGLEFLIYFQGNSAPDKSGLPSDRFSAERTGGSVSTLTIQRTQQEDSAVYLCASSLLSQTYEQFFGPGTRLTVL.

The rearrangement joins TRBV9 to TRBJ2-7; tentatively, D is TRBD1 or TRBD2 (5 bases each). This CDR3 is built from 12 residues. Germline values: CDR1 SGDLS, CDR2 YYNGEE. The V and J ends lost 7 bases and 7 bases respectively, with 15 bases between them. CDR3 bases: TGTGCCAGCGGCGAGGGGATAGGTGAGCAGTACTTC. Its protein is CASGEGIGEQYF.

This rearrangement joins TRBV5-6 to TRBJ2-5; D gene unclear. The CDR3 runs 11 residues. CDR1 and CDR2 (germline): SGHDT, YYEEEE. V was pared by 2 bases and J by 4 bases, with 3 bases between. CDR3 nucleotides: TGTGCCAGCAGCTTTAGAGAGACCCAGTACTTC. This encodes CASSFRETQYF.

CDR3 loop: CASSLGRGQGPNYGYTF. The CDR3 DNA follows: TGTGCCAGCAGCTTGGGGAGAGGACAGGGGCCAAACTATGGCTACACCTTC. The rearrangement links TRBV5-4 to TRBJ1-2; 9 bases align to TRBD1. The CDR3 is made up of 17 amino acids. Germline V gene lookup returns CDR1 SGHNT and CDR2 YYREEE (reference sequence). V was pared by 0 bases and J by 2 bases, with 8 bases of the junction left unmatched.

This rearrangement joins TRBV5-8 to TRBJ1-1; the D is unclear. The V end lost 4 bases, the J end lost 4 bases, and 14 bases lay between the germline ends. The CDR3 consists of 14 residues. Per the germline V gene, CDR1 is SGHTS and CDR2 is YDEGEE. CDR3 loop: CASSPYGWLTEAFF. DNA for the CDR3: TGTGCCAGCAGCCCCTACGGGTGGCTCACTGAAGCTTTCTTT.

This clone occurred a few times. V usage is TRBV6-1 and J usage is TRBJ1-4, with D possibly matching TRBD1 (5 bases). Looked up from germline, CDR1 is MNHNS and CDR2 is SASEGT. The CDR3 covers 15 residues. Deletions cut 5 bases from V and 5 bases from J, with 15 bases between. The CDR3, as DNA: TGTGCCAGCAGTAGAGTGGCTGGGGCCAATGAAAAACTGTTTTTT. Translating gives CASSRVAGANEKLFF.